Described below is a single TCR beta chain sequence and its context. The trim removed 1 base at V and 7 bases at J, leaving 2 bases unmatched. CDR1 and CDR2 (germline): SGHTA, FQGNSA. The CDR3 length is 15 residues. Some clones are missing from TCRdb's copy, which holds only in-frame ones; the method was immunoSEQ multiplex PCR. Of roughly 120,000 clones in the sample, more than 85% were seen once. The time point is: peripheral blood 6 weeks after treatment start. These data are taken from a study of PD-L1 blockade in urothelial cancer. J is TRBJ1-6 and V is TRBV7-2; 9 bases match TRBD1. The sequenced sample was PBMCs, obtained around atezolizumab (anti-PD-L1) treatment. The sequence was obtained from a man in his sixties with urothelial cancer. CDR3 coding DNA: TGTGCCAGCAGCTTAGGTGGGACAGGGAATTCACCCCTCCACTTT. Encoded protein: CASSLGGTGNSPLHF. Drawing the rest from reference TRBV7-2 and TRBJ1-6, the complete variable domain is GAGVSQSPSNKVTEKGKDVELRCDPISGHTALYWYRQSLGQGLEFLIYFQGNSAPDKSGLPSDRFSAERTGGSVSTLTIQRTQQEDSAVYLCASSLGGTGNSPLHFGNGTRLTVT.